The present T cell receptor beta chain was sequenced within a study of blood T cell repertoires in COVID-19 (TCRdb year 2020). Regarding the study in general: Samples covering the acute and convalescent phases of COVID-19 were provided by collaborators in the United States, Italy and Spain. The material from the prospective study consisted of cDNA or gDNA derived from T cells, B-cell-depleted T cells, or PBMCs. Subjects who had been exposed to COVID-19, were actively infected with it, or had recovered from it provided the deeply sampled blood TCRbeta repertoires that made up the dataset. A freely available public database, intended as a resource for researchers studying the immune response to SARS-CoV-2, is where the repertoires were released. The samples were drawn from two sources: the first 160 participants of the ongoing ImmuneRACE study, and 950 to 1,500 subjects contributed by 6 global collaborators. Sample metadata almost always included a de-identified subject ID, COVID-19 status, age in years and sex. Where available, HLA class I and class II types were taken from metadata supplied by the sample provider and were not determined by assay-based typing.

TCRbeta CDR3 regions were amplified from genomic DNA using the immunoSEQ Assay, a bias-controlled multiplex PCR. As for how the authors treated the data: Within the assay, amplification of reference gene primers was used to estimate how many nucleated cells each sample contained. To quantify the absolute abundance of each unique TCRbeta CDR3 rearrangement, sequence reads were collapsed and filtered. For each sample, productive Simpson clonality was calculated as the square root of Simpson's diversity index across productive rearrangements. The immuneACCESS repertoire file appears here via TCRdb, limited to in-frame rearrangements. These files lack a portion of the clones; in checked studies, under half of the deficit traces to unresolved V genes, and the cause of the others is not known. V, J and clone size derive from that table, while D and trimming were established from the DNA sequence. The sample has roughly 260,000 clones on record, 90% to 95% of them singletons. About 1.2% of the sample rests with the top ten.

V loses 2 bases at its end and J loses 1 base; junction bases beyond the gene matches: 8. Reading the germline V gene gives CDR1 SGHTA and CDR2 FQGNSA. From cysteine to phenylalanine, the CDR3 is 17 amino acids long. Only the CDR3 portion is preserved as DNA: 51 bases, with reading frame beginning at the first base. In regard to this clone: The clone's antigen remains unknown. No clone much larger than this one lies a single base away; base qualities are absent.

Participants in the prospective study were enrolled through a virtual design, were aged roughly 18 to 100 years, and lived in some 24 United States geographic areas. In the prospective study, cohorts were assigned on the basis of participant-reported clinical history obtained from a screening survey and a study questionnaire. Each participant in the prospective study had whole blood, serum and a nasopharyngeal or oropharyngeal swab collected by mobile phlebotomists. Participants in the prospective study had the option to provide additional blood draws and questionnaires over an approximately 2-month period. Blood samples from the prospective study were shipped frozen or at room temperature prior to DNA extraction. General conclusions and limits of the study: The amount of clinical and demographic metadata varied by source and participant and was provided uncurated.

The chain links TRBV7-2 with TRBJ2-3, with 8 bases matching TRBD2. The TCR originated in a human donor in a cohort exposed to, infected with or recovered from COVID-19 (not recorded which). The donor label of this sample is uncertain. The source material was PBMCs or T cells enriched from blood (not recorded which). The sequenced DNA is TGTGCCAGCAGCTTACTCGGGGGGGGCCTCGGCACAGATACGCAGTATTTT. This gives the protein CASSLLGGGLGTDTQYF.